The 15 T cell receptor beta chains below all came from one sample that was sequenced in a study of cytotoxic CD8 clonotypes in ibrutinib-treated CLL. Assay: immunoSEQ multiplex PCR; the TCRdb copy retains only in-frame clones and omits some. Among some 65,000 clones listed, 57% were seen once. The sequencing used PBMCs, collected after 12 months of ibrutinib treatment. Every receptor here comes from a human donor with chronic lymphocytic leukemia.

The chain combines TRBV9 with TRBJ2-5; weak D call: TRBD1 (5 bases). Trimming left V 0 bases short and J 5 bases short, with 11 bases between. Germline V gene sequence: CDR1 SGDLS, CDR2 YYNGEE. CDR3 size: 14 residues. CDR3 in DNA: TGTGCCAGCAGCGTAGGGGGCGCATCGGAGACCCAGTACTTC. This gives the protein CASSVGGASETQYF.

Many counts were recorded for this clone. This rearrangement joins TRBV18 to TRBJ1-3, with D tentatively TRBD1 (6 bases). Germline CDR1 KGHSH, CDR2 LQKENI. The CDR3 extends over 16 amino acids. Trimming cost V 3 bases and J 0 bases, with 12 bases left between them. DNA of the CDR3: TGTGCCAGCTCACCGAATACAGGGAGCTCTGGAAACACCATATATTTT. Amino acid sequence: CASSPNTGSSGNTIYF. The variable domain in full, with the rest retrieved from reference TRBV18 and TRBJ1-3, is NAGVMQNPRHLVRRRGQEARLRCSPMKGHSHVYWYRQLPEEGLKFMVYLQKENIIDESGMPKERFSAEFPKEGPSILRIQQVVRGDSAAYFCASSPNTGSSGNTIYFGEGSWLTVV.

The V call is TRBV5-6, the J call TRBJ2-7, with 7 positions matching TRBD2. V trimming: 0 bases; J trimming: 6 bases; junction bases outside the gene matches: 6. The CDR3 has 14 residues. The germline V gene encodes CDR1 SGHDT and CDR2 YYEEEE. The CDR3 region is CASSLVSGISEQYF. CDR3 nucleotides: TGTGCCAGCAGCTTGGTAAGCGGGATAAGCGAGCAGTACTTC.

V and J are TRBV2 and TRBJ2-2; 7 bases match TRBD2. Germline V gene sequence: CDR1 SNHLY, CDR2 FYNNEI. The length of the CDR3 is 14 residues. The trim removed 5 bases at V and 6 bases at J, leaving 6 bases unmatched. CDR3 DNA: TGTGCCAGCAGTTACACCGCGGGGGCCGGGGAGCTGTTTTTT. Protein product: CASSYTAGAGELFF. Full variable domain (missing parts from reference TRBV2 and TRBJ2-2): EPEVTQTPSHQVTQMGQEVILRCVPISNHLYFYWYRQILGQKVEFLVSFYNNEISEKSEIFDDQFSVERPDGSNFTLKIRSTKLEDSAMYFCASSYTAGAGELFFGEGSRLTVL.

The CDR3 reads CASSAPPPRDYEQYF. The CDR3 coding sequence is TGTGCCAGCAGTGCCCCTCCCCCTAGAGACTACGAGCAGTACTTC. The V call is TRBV28, the J call TRBJ2-7, with D hard to call. V lost 5 bases, J lost 3 bases, and 17 bases lay in between. This CDR3 contains 15 residues. Germline V gene data show CDR1 as MDHEN and CDR2 as SYDVKM.

This clone was detected only a few times. The V gene is TRBV6-5, the J gene TRBJ1-1; D not certain. The V gene lost 1 base and the J gene lost 4 bases, with 13 bases spanning the gap. Looked up from germline, CDR1 is MNHEY and CDR2 is SVGAGI. This CDR3 is 15 amino acids long. CDR3 DNA: TGTGCCAGCAGTTACTTCGGCCCAAAGGGCACTGAAGCTTTCTTT. Amino acids: CASSYFGPKGTEAFF.

V and J are TRBV4-1 and TRBJ2-1; D is possibly TRBD2 (6 bases). Per germline, CDR1 MGHRA and CDR2 YSYEKL. The CDR3 runs to 15 residues. V was pared by 4 bases and J by 4 bases, with 14 bases between. The DNA of the CDR3 is TGCGCCAGCAGCCCTCCGGGGGACTCATACAATGAGCAGTTCTTC. Residues: CASSPPGDSYNEQFF.

The V and J genes are TRBV28 and TRBJ1-1; D might be TRBD1 (6 bases). CDR1 MDHEN and CDR2 SYDVKM come from the germline V gene. Trimming left V 3 bases short and J 7 bases short, with 18 bases between. The CDR3 spans 15 residues. CDR3 DNA: TGTGCCAGCAGTTTCAGGGGTTCCAAGGCCCATGAAGCTTTCTTT. Its translation is CASSFRGSKAHEAFF.

CDR3 loop: CASSRMGEQYF. CDR3 in DNA: TGTGCCAGCAGTAGAATGGGTGAGCAGTACTTC. The rearrangement links TRBV6-6 to TRBJ2-7; D remains ambiguous. The CDR3 has 11 amino acids. Germline assignment: CDR1 MNHNY and CDR2 SVGAGI (reference sequence). The V and J ends lost 5 bases and 7 bases respectively, with 9 bases between them.

The chain has TRBV27 and TRBJ2-2, with D unclear. Per germline, CDR1 MNHEY and CDR2 SMNVEV (reference sequence). The V gene lost 1 base and the J gene lost 4 bases, with 19 bases spanning the gap. This CDR3 has 18 residues. CDR3 amino acids: CASSLWSGSHLPTGELFF. DNA of the CDR3: TGTGCCAGCAGTTTATGGTCCGGTTCCCACCTCCCCACCGGGGAGCTGTTTTTT.

The chain recombines TRBV18 with TRBJ2-2; 8 bases are a match to TRBD2. Germline CDR1 is KGHSH and CDR2 is LQKENI. The CDR3 has 17 residues. The V gene end was trimmed by 0 bases and the J gene end by 7 bases; junction bases not matched to a gene: 10. The CDR3 DNA reads TGTGCCAGCTCACCACCCCGGTCAGCGGGGGTAATCGGGGAGCTGTTTTTT. It codes for CASSPPRSAGVIGELFF.

The chain carries TRBV6-1 and TRBJ2-7, with D uncertain. CDR3 length equals 13 residues. Germline CDR1 is MNHNS and CDR2 is SASEGT. V lost 2 bases and J 12 bases, leaving 17 bases between the germline ends. In DNA form, the CDR3 reads TGTGCCAGCAGTGAAACTGGGAAGTTATTGTGGTACGTC. It codes for CASSETGKLLWYV.

The rearrangement links TRBV6-5 to TRBJ2-3; D is unresolved. The CDR3 loop spans 12 amino acids. The V end was cut by 6 bases, the J end by 6 bases, with 10 bases between. Per germline, CDR1 MNHEY and CDR2 SVGAGI. The CDR3: CASRGGVDTQYF. Here the CDR3 DNA reads TGTGCCAGCAGAGGTGGCGTGGATACGCAGTATTTT.

The chain is built from TRBV21-1 and TRBJ1-5; TRBD1, the D gene given by the table, was not confirmed from the DNA. TRBV21-1 is annotated as a pseudogene. The CDR3 has 17 residues. CDR3 DNA: TGTGCCAGCAGCAAAGCAAAACCAGACAGGGTTAGCCAGCCCCAGCATTTT. Translating it yields CASSKAKPDRVSQPQHF.

This clone was counted between two and nine times. This chain's CDR3 is CASSRRASGNQPQHF. The CDR3, as DNA: TGTGCCAGCAGCCGCCGGGCCTCGGGGAATCAGCCCCAGCATTTT. The rearrangement uses TRBV2 and TRBJ1-5, with no clear D. This CDR3 has 15 amino acids. CDR1 is SNHLY and CDR2 is FYNNEI in the germline V gene. V lost 6 bases and J lost 4, with 16 bases in between.